The sequence of this TCR beta chain was determined in a study of early T cells in non-severe SARS-CoV-2 infection. On this clonotype: Its antigen remains unknown.

V was pared by 6 bases and J by 4 bases, with 14 bases between. CDR3 size: 13 residues. Germline-derived CDR1 and CDR2 are DFQATT and SNEGSKA (reference sequence). General study points: Lookups in VDJdb leaned toward anti-spike CD8 responses and missed private and CD4 specificities.

In the library, individual cDNA molecules carried attached unique molecular identifiers. MiXCR, applied by TCRdb to the 5' RACE reads, yields one record per CDR3 protein. The top ten clones hold about 20% of a sample with 45,000 to 60,000 distinct CDR3 sequences, about a tenth of them seen once. The TCR was taken from an adult who was a healthcare worker with PCR-confirmed SARS-CoV-2 infection or an uninfected control (not recorded which). The V call is TRBV20-1, the J call TRBJ2-3, with D unresolved. Sequencing was done on a sample of whole blood. The CDR3: CSAPPSFADTQYF. CDR3 in DNA: TGCAGTGCCCCGCCGAGTTTTGCAGATACGCAGTATTTT.